A selection of T cell receptor beta chains follows, all from one sample in a study of blood T cell repertoires in COVID-19. Sequenced by immunoSEQ multiplex PCR; TCRdb stores in-frame clones only, minus some. The profile shows about 67,000 clones, 85% to 90% of them singletons. The material sequenced was peripheral blood. The receptors stem from a man aged 50 to 59 with active COVID-19. Both conserved end residues are part of each CDR3. A D gene is named only where the DNA matches it firmly. Not all rows give a size; the values are once, few, many and, for expanded clones, a class.

J: TRBJ2-5
size: .
V: TRBV3-1/TRBV3-2
D: .
DNA: TGTGCCAGCAGCCATCCGGGATCAGAGACCCAGTACTTC
CDR3: CASSHPGSETQYF

J: TRBJ2-7
size: .
V: TRBV21-1
D: .
DNA: TGTGCCAGCAGCAAAAGCAGTAGGCAGGGGCTCTCCTACGAGCAGTACTTC
CDR3: CASSKSSRQGLSYEQYF

J: TRBJ2-7
size: .
V: TRBV7-2
D: TRBD1
DNA: TGTGCCAGCAGCCTTCTAGGGGACAGGGTAAACGAGCAGTACTTC
CDR3: CASSLLGDRVNEQYF

J: TRBJ1-1
size: .
V: TRBV5-5
D: .
DNA: TGTGCCAGCAGCTTTGGGGATCGGGGAGCTTTCTTT
CDR3: CASSFGDRGAFF

J: TRBJ2-7
size: .
V: TRBV3-1/TRBV3-2
D: .
DNA: TGTGCCAGCAGCCCCCTCCCCCCGAGCGGTAACTCCTACGAGCAGTACTTC
CDR3: CASSPLPPSGNSYEQYF

J: TRBJ1-2
size: .
V: TRBV5-1
D: TRBD1
DNA: TGCGCCAGCAGCTTGGGACAGGGCGCCAGCTACACCTTC
CDR3: CASSLGQGASYTF

J: TRBJ2-2
size: once
V: TRBV19
D: TRBD2
DNA: TGTGCCAGTAGGACCCCGACTAGCGGGGGGGCATCCGGGGAGCTGTTTTTT
CDR3: CASRTPTSGGASGELFF

J: TRBJ2-1
size: .
V: TRBV9
D: .
DNA: TGTGCCAGCAGCGTAGAGCAGGGGTTCTCCTACAATGAGCAGTTCTTC
CDR3: CASSVEQGFSYNEQFF

J: TRBJ1-3
size: once
V: TRBV7-9
D: TRBD1
DNA: TGTGCCAGCAGCTTTCGCCGGGACAGGGGAAGGAACACCATATATTTT
CDR3: CASSFRRDRGRNTIYF

J: TRBJ2-7
size: .
V: TRBV19
D: TRBD1
DNA: TGTGCCAGTAAGGGACAGGGGACATCCTACGAGCAGTACTTC
CDR3: CASKGQGTSYEQYF

J: TRBJ1-5
size: .
V: TRBV15
D: TRBD1
DNA: TGTGCCACCAGCAGAGAGTCCTTGGGACAGGACATCGGTCAGCCCCAGCATTTT
CDR3: CATSRESLGQDIGQPQHF

J: TRBJ2-7
size: .
V: TRBV7-2
D: TRBD2
DNA: TGTGCCAGCAGCTTGGGAGGGAGCGCCTACGAGCAGTACTTC
CDR3: CASSLGGSAYEQYF

J: TRBJ1-2
size: .
V: TRBV27
D: TRBD1
DNA: TGTGCCAGCAGCGAAACAGGGGACTATGGCTACACCTTC
CDR3: CASSETGDYGYTF

J: TRBJ1-4
size: few
V: TRBV3-1/TRBV3-2
D: .
DNA: TGTGCCAGCAGCCTGGGGCATAGTAATGAAAAACTGTTTTTT
CDR3: CASSLGHSNEKLFF

J: TRBJ1-4
size: .
V: TRBV3-1/TRBV3-2
D: TRBD1
DNA: TGTGCCAGCCTTAACAGGGGGACTAATGAAAAACTGTTTTTT
CDR3: CASLNRGTNEKLFF

J: TRBJ2-4
size: .
V: TRBV2
D: TRBD2
DNA: TGTGCCAGCCGGGACTACTATCCCTCAGCCAAAAACATTCAGTACTTC
CDR3: CASRDYYPSAKNIQYF

J: TRBJ1-6
size: .
V: TRBV9
D: TRBD1
DNA: TGTGCCAGCAGCACCGGGGACAGCTATAATTCACCCCTCCACTTT
CDR3: CASSTGDSYNSPLHF

J: TRBJ2-7
size: .
V: TRBV28
D: .
DNA: TGTGCCAGCAGTTTAAACTCCGAGCAGTACTTC
CDR3: CASSLNSEQYF

J: TRBJ2-7
size: .
V: TRBV5-5
D: TRBD1
DNA: TGTGCCAGCAGTCAAGGACAGGGAAGGGACGAGCAGTACTTC
CDR3: CASSQGQGRDEQYF

J: TRBJ2-2
size: .
V: TRBV2
D: TRBD2
DNA: TGTGCCAGCAGCCTCGAAGGGAGGGACACCGGGGAGCTGTTTTTT
CDR3: CASSLEGRDTGELFF

J: TRBJ1-5
size: .
V: TRBV6-2/TRBV6-3
D: .
DNA: TGTGCCAGCAGTTACTCGATGCGCGGTCAGCCCCAGCATTTT
CDR3: CASSYSMRGQPQHF

J: TRBJ1-2
size: .
V: TRBV9
D: .
DNA: TGTGCCAGCAGCGTAGTAGGCACAGCCTTTTCACATGGCTACACCTTC
CDR3: CASSVVGTAFSHGYTF

J: TRBJ2-1
size: .
V: TRBV19
D: .
DNA: TGTGCCAGTAGTATAAAGCGCTCCTACAATGAGCAGTTCTTC
CDR3: CASSIKRSYNEQFF

J: TRBJ2-5
size: few
V: TRBV5-6
D: .
DNA: TGTGCCAGCAGCTTGCCGGGTGAGACCCAGTACTTC
CDR3: CASSLPGETQYF

J: TRBJ2-1
size: .
V: TRBV6-2/TRBV6-3
D: .
DNA: TGTGCCAGCAGTTACTCCCCGAGCGACGAGCAGTTCTTC
CDR3: CASSYSPSDEQFF

J: TRBJ2-3
size: .
V: TRBV29-1
D: TRBD2
DNA: TGCAGCGTTGAGGTAGCGGGAGGTACAGATACGCAGTATTTT
CDR3: CSVEVAGGTDTQYF

J: TRBJ2-7
size: once
V: TRBV29-1
D: .
DNA: TGCAGCGTTGTGGCAGGTCCCCTCTACGAGCAGTACTTC
CDR3: CSVVAGPLYEQYF

J: TRBJ1-4
size: .
V: TRBV18
D: .
DNA: TGTGCCAGCTCACCAGTCAGGGCGCTGACTAATGAAAAACTGTTTTTT
CDR3: CASSPVRALTNEKLFF

J: TRBJ1-5
size: .
V: TRBV7-9
D: TRBD1
DNA: TGTGCCAACCCGACAGGGGGGGGGAGGCAGCCCCAGCATTTT
CDR3: CANPTGGGRQPQHF

J: TRBJ2-6
size: .
V: TRBV4-1
D: TRBD2
DNA: TGCGCCAGCAGCAAGGGACTAGCGGGAGTGGGTGGGGCCAACGTCCTGACTTTC
CDR3: CASSKGLAGVGGANVLTF

J: TRBJ2-1
size: .
V: TRBV27
D: .
DNA: TGTGCCAGCAGTTTGGTTGCGTTGAGCTCCTACAATGAGCAGTTCTTC
CDR3: CASSLVALSSYNEQFF

J: TRBJ1-1
size: .
V: TRBV4-1
D: .
DNA: TGCGCCAGCAGCCCGACGCCGGAGCGGGATGAAGCTTTCTTT
CDR3: CASSPTPERDEAFF

J: TRBJ1-1
size: .
V: TRBV28
D: TRBD1
DNA: TGTGCCAGCAGTCCGGGACAGGGCTCCACTGAAGCTTTCTTT
CDR3: CASSPGQGSTEAFF

J: TRBJ1-1
size: .
V: TRBV7-3
D: .
DNA: TGTGCCAGCGGAGAAACAGGGAACACTGAAGCTTTCTTT
CDR3: CASGETGNTEAFF

J: TRBJ1-2
size: .
V: TRBV7-2
D: TRBD1
DNA: TGTGCCAGCAGCTTATCTAGGGACAGATATTTCTATGGCTACACCTTC
CDR3: CASSLSRDRYFYGYTF

J: TRBJ1-2
size: .
V: TRBV2
D: TRBD1
DNA: TGTGCCAGCAGTGAAACCCCCAGGACAGGGTCTGTCTCTAGGGGCTACACCTTC
CDR3: CASSETPRTGSVSRGYTF

J: TRBJ2-1
size: .
V: TRBV6-1
D: TRBD2
DNA: TGTGCCAGCAGTGAAAGGACTAGCTCCTACAATGAGCAGTTCTTC
CDR3: CASSERTSSYNEQFF

J: TRBJ1-2
size: few
V: TRBV30
D: .
DNA: TGTGCCTGGAGTGTAAACGGGTACTATGGCTACACCTTC
CDR3: CAWSVNGYYGYTF

J: TRBJ1-2
size: .
V: TRBV3-1/TRBV3-2
D: .
DNA: TGTGCCAGCAGCCAAGGGGCCCCCCCAGGATCCAACTATGGCTACACCTTC
CDR3: CASSQGAPPGSNYGYTF

J: TRBJ1-1
size: .
V: TRBV28
D: .
DNA: TGTGCCAGCAGTTTGAAGGGGCCAGCTTTCTTT
CDR3: CASSLKGPAFF

J: TRBJ1-5
size: .
V: TRBV19
D: TRBD1
DNA: TGTGCCAGTAGTCAGGACAGGGGGCTTCAGCCCCAGCATTTT
CDR3: CASSQDRGLQPQHF

J: TRBJ1-2
size: .
V: TRBV5-5
D: .
DNA: TGTGCCAGCAGCTTGGGGACAGACTATGGCTACACCTTC
CDR3: CASSLGTDYGYTF

J: TRBJ1-2
size: .
V: TRBV12-3/TRBV12-4
D: .
DNA: TGTGCCACCCTGGGGCGGACCTATGGCTACACCTTC
CDR3: CATLGRTYGYTF

J: TRBJ1-1
size: .
V: TRBV30
D: .
DNA: TGTGCCTGGAGTGGGCCGAACACTGAAGCTTTCTTT
CDR3: CAWSGPNTEAFF

J: TRBJ2-4
size: .
V: TRBV21-1
D: .
DNA: TGTGCCAGCAGCAAACTCAGGGGGGAGGCCAAAAACATTCAGTACTTC
CDR3: CASSKLRGEAKNIQYF